These 22 T cell receptor beta chains came from one sample sequenced in a study of blood T cells in healthy people across ages. The use of a sample-barcoded 5' primer and a J-beta primer mix characterized a second PCR of roughly 6 to 11 cycles. TCRdb reprocessed the 5' RACE reads via MiXCR and lists one record per CDR3 protein. Here the sample spans just over 800,000 distinct CDR3 sequences, 55% to 65% being singletons. The sequenced sample consisted of blood. These receptors were obtained from a man aged 25-45 years in good health.

V and J are TRBV11-1 and TRBJ1-1; D remains ambiguous. This CDR3 region has 15 residues. The germline gives CDR1 SGHAT, CDR2 FQDESV (reference sequence). With 1 base removed from V and 1 base from J, the gap between germline ends came to 10 bases. CDR3 nucleotide sequence: TGTGCCAGCAGCTTAGGATTGGCGTGGAACACTGAAGCTTTCTTT. It codes for CASSLGLAWNTEAFF.

The table lists this clonotype with a few counts. The genes are TRBV12-3 or TRBV12-4 and TRBJ1-2; D is ambiguous. The CDR3 runs to 12 residues. Trimming left V 11 bases short and J 4 bases short, with 14 bases between. The CDR3 spells CASRPAGYGYTF. The CDR3 DNA follows: TGTGCCTCCCGCCCGGCAGGCTATGGCTACACCTTC.

The genes are TRBV6-5 and TRBJ1-4; D not resolved. Trimming removed 2 bases at V and 5 bases at J, with 9 bases between. The V gene's germline CDR1 is MNHEY and CDR2 SVGAGI. The CDR3 extends over 14 amino acids. The CDR3 spells CASSYRHLNEKLFF. In DNA, the CDR3 is TGTGCCAGCAGTTACCGACACCTCAATGAAAAACTGTTTTTT.

The rearrangement links TRBV5-1 to TRBJ1-5; perhaps TRBD1 as D (5 bases). This CDR3 is built from 13 residues. The V and J ends lost 0 bases and 8 bases respectively, with 9 bases between them. Germline V gene sequence: CDR1 SGHRS, CDR2 YFSETQ. The CDR3 spells CASSLGWGEPQHF. The CDR3 DNA reads as TGCGCCAGCAGCTTGGGATGGGGGGAGCCCCAGCATTTT.

V gene TRBV29-1 combines with J gene TRBJ2-5, with TRBD2 matching over 12 bases. The germline CDR1 and CDR2 sequences are SQVTM and ANQGSEA. Trimming at V came to 6 bases and at J to 4 bases, leaving 6 bases not matched to a gene. CDR3 length: 14 amino acids. The CDR3 is CSVRTSGAGETQYF. The CDR3 nucleotides read TGCAGCGTGAGGACTAGCGGGGCCGGAGAGACCCAGTACTTC.

V is TRBV13 and J is TRBJ2-1; D unresolved. The CDR3 spans 15 residues. Germline values: CDR1 PRHDT, CDR2 FYEKMQ (reference sequence). V gave up 4 bases and J gave up 2 bases, with 12 bases separating them. The CDR3 DNA is TGTGCCAGCAGCTCTGGATACGGAACCTACAATGAGCAGTTCTTC. Its translation: CASSSGYGTYNEQFF.

The chain links TRBV9 to TRBJ2-3; TRBD2 matches 7 bases. The V gene's germline CDR1 is SGDLS and CDR2 YYNGEE. J lost 0 bases, V lost 7 bases, and 5 bases had no gene match. The CDR3 is made up of 14 amino acids. CDR3 in DNA: TGTGCCAGCGACCCAGCGGGGAGCACAGATACGCAGTATTTT. Translating it yields CASDPAGSTDTQYF. Supplemented by reference TRBV9 and TRBJ2-3, the full variable domain reads DSGVTQTPKHLITATGQRVTLRCSPRSGDLSVYWYQQSLDQGLQFLIQYYNGEERAKGNILERFSAQQFPDLHSELNLSSLELGDSALYFCASDPAGSTDTQYFGPGTRLTVL.

This clonotype was seen many times. The chain joins TRBV20-1 to TRBJ2-1; 8 nucleotides agree with TRBD2. Germline CDR1 and CDR2: DFQATT and SNEGSKA (reference sequence). The CDR3 has 12 residues. CDR3: CRSGAGGSEQFF. The DNA for the CDR3 is TGCAGGAGTGGGGCGGGGGGAAGTGAGCAGTTCTTC.

V is TRBV7-9 and J is TRBJ1-6; tentative D call: TRBD1 (6 bases). The V gene's germline CDR1 is SEHNR and CDR2 FQNEAQ (reference sequence). This CDR3 region has 14 residues. V lost 6 bases to trimming and J lost 7 bases, with 13 bases between them. CDR3 nucleotide sequence: TGTGCCAGCAGTCAACAGGGCAGCAATTCACCCCTCCACTTT. Its translation: CASSQQGSNSPLHF.

The chain has TRBV6-6 and TRBJ1-2; a weak D match, TRBD1 (5 bases). Trimming shortened V by 2 bases and J by 6 bases, and 10 bases separated the two germline ends. The CDR3 is made up of 13 amino acids. CDR1 MNHNY and CDR2 SVGAGI come from the germline V gene (reference sequence). The CDR3 here is CASSYVGAHGYTF. CDR3 sequence (DNA): TGTGCCAGCAGTTACGTAGGGGCCCATGGCTACACCTTC.

V usage is TRBV7-3 and J usage is TRBJ2-6; the D is unclear. V lost 6 bases, J lost 2 bases, and 14 bases lay in between. Germline CDR1 reads SGHTA; CDR2 reads FQGTGA. This CDR3 contains 16 residues. For the CDR3, the DNA is TGTGCCAGCAGTCTCAATCTCTCTCCTGGGGCCAACGTCCTGACTTTC. This sequence encodes CASSLNLSPGANVLTF.

This clonotype was observed a handful of times. J is TRBJ2-5 and V is TRBV6-2 or TRBV6-3, with a possible D match to TRBD1 (5 bases). Trimming cost V 2 bases and J 5 bases, with 12 bases left between them. The germline V gene has CDR1 MNHEY and CDR2 SVGEGT. CDR3 length: 14 amino acids. The CDR3 loop reads CASSYAGAAETQYF. For the CDR3, the DNA is TGTGCCAGCAGTTACGCTGGGGCAGCGGAGACCCAGTACTTC.

The chain uses TRBV29-1 and TRBJ2-1; D unclear. Trimming cost V 4 bases and J 8 bases, with 9 bases left between them. In germline, CDR1 is SQVTM, CDR2 ANQGSEA. CDR3 length equals 11 residues. This CDR3 is CSVAILDEQFF. The CDR3 region has the DNA TGCAGCGTTGCGATCCTCGATGAGCAGTTCTTC.

The chain couples TRBV7-3 to TRBJ1-5, with D hard to call. This CDR3 region has 13 residues. Germline CDR1 reads SGHTA; CDR2 reads FQGTGA. V shed 5 bases and J shed 6 bases, with 11 bases lying between them. In DNA form, the CDR3 reads TGTGCCAGCAGCCCCGACCCCGGTCAGCCCCAGCATTTT. It encodes CASSPDPGQPQHF.

This clonotype was seen only a few times. The chain carries TRBV15 and TRBJ1-5; D may be TRBD1 (6 bases). There are 17 residues in the CDR3. Germline V lookup: CDR1 LNHNV, CDR2 YYDKDF (reference sequence). Deletions cut 4 bases from V and 6 bases from J, with 22 bases between. DNA for the CDR3: TGTGCCACCAGCAAAGACCGGGGGAACAGGGCTGGTCAGCCCCAGCATTTT. Encoded protein: CATSKDRGNRAGQPQHF.

The chain employs TRBV7-9 and TRBJ2-4; no clear D. This CDR3 region has 14 residues. CDR1 and CDR2 (germline): SEHNR, FQNEAQ (reference sequence). Trimming cost V 1 base and J 5 bases, with 9 bases left between them. CDR3 DNA: TGTGCCAGCAGCTTAGGGGGAATCGAAAACATTCAGTACTTC. Amino acid sequence: CASSLGGIENIQYF.

About this clonotype: One end of the junction is discordant with germline, which a read error may explain. The chain recombines TRBV7-2 with TRBJ2-1, with 11 bases fitting TRBD2. CDR1 SGHTA and CDR2 FQGNSA come from the germline V gene. CDR3 size: 18 residues. The CDR3 DNA reads TGTGCCAGCCGCGCTAGCGGGGGGTCCCTCCGCTCCTGCAATGAGCAGTTCTTC. Residues: CASRASGGSLRSCNEQFF.

As to this clonotype: The junction departs from germline at one end; a sequencing error may be responsible. This chain connects TRBV10-3 to TRBJ2-5, with D unresolved. Germline CDR1 and CDR2: ENHRY and SYGVKD. CDR3 length equals 13 residues. The CDR3 is CAISAGLQETPYF. CDR3 in DNA: TGTGCCATCAGTGCGGGCCTCCAAGAGACCCCGTACTTC.

In this sample, this clonotype turned up a few times. J is TRBJ2-4 and V is TRBV6-5, with 12 positions matching TRBD2. Gene TRBJ2-5 matches the end of the DNA better, so the J call may be wrong. The CDR3 runs 14 residues. CDR1 is MNHEY, CDR2 SVGAGI, per germline. CDR3 sequence: CASSWTSGEETQYF. The CDR3 DNA is TGTGCCAGCAGCTGGACTAGCGGGGAAGAGACCCAGTACTTC.

The gene calls are TRBV7-6 and TRBJ2-1; possible D gene TRBD1, 5 bases. The length of the CDR3 is 13 residues. CDR1 SGHVS and CDR2 FNYEAQ come from the germline V gene. Deletions cut 3 bases from V and 10 bases from J, with 13 bases between. Written as DNA, the CDR3 is TGTGCCAGCAGCTTGAAGGGGTCAGGGGAGCAGTTCTTC. It yields the protein CASSLKGSGEQFF.

The chain employs TRBV18 and TRBJ2-1; possible D gene TRBD2, 6 bases. The V and J ends lost 11 bases and 4 bases respectively, with 27 bases between them. From germline, CDR1 is KGHSH and CDR2 LQKENI. The CDR3 runs 17 residues. CDR3 in amino acids: CAQLRALRDSKYNEQFF. The CDR3 DNA reads TGTGCCCAGCTCAGGGCCCTCAGGGACTCAAAGTACAATGAGCAGTTCTTC.

A note on this clonotype: Being one base from a much bigger clone, this may be a read error. The chain joins TRBV20-1 to TRBJ2-1; no clear D. Per germline, CDR1 DFQATT and CDR2 SNEGSKA (reference sequence). The CDR3 loop spans 11 amino acids. Between the trimmed V and J ends, which lost 4 bases and 13 bases, there was a span of 14 bases. In DNA form, the CDR3 reads TGCAGTGCTAATCACGAAGAGACCCAGTTCTTC. Residues: CSANHEETQFF.